This T cell receptor (beta chain) originates from a study of blood T cells in healthy people across ages. The ends lost 0 bases at V and 10 bases at J; junction bases unmatched: 12. Germline loops: CDR1 MDHEN, CDR2 SYDVKM. The CDR3 has 16 residues. This clonotype was observed a few times. Primers used in a second PCR of roughly 6 to 11 cycles were a sample-barcoded 5' primer and a J-beta primer mix. Every molecule of cDNA carried a tag from a template-switch adaptor with 12 random nucleotides. Each CDR3 protein gets one entry after TCRdb re-called the 5' RACE reads with MiXCR. The table lists around 1,900,000 distinct CDR3 sequences, about two fifths of them singletons, with 23% in the top ten.

The rearrangement links TRBV28 to TRBJ2-1, with 7 bases fitting TRBD1. The source of this sequence is a human donor in good health. The sample was blood. The CDR3 bases are TGTGCCAGCAGTTTATGCCTGGGACAGTTAACTCTAGAGCAGTTCTTC. Translating it yields CASSLCLGQLTLEQFF.